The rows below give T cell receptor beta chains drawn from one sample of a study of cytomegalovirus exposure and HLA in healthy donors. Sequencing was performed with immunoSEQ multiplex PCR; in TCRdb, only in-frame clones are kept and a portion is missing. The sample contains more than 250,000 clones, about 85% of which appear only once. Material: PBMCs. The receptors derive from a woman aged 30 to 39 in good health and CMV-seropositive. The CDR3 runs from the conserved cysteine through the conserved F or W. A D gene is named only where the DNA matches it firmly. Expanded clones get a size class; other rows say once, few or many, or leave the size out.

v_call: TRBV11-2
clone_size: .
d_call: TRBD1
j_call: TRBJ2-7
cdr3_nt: TGTGCCAGCAAAAACTCCGGGACAGACTCCTACGAGCAGTACTTC
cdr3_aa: CASKNSGTDSYEQYF

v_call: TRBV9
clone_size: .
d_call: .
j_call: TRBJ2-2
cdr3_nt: TGTGCCAGCAGCGTAACCGGCCATACCGGGGAGCTGTTTTTT
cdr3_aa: CASSVTGHTGELFF

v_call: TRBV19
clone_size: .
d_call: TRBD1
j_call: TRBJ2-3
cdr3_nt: TGTGCCAGTAGTTTGACAGGGGCTCGAACAGATACGCAGTATTTT
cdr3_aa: CASSLTGARTDTQYF

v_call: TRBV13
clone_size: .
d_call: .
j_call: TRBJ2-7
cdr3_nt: TGTGCCAGCAGCCCTATGACAGGAAACACCTACGAGCAGTACTTC
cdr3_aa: CASSPMTGNTYEQYF

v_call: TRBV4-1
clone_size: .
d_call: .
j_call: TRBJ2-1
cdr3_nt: TGCGCCAGCAGCCCCCTTCGGGTCACCCGCTCCTACAATGAGCAGTTCTTC
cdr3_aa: CASSPLRVTRSYNEQFF

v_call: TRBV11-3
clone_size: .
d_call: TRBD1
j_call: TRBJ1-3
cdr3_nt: TGTGCCAGCAGCGAGGGACAGGGTGCAGGAAACACCATATATTTT
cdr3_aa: CASSEGQGAGNTIYF

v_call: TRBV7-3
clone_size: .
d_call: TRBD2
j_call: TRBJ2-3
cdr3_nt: TGTGCCAGCAGCTTAAGCGGGAGTAGCACAGATACGCAGTATTTT
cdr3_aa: CASSLSGSSTDTQYF

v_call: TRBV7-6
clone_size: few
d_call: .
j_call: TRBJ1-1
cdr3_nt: TGTGCCAGCAGCGTGGAGATGAACACTGAAGCTTTCTTT
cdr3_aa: CASSVEMNTEAFF

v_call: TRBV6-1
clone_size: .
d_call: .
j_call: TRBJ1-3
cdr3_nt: TGTGCCAGCAGTGCGGGGATTAGCGGAAACACCATATATTTT
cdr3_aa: CASSAGISGNTIYF

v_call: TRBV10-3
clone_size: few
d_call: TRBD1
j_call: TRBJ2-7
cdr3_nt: TGTGCCATCAGTGACACAGGGGGCTACGAGCAGTACTTC
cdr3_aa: CAISDTGGYEQYF

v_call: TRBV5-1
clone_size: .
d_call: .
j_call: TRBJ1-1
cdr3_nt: TGCGCCAGCAGCCGCGGAACCATGAACACTGAAGCTTTCTTT
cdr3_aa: CASSRGTMNTEAFF

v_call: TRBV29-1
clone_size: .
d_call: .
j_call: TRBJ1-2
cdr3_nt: TGCAGCGTCCAACGGGGAGACTATGGCTACACCTTC
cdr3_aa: CSVQRGDYGYTF

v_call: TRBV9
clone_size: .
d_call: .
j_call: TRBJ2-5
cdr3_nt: TGTGCCAGCAGCGTAGCGCCGCAGCAGACCCAGTACTTC
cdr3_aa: CASSVAPQQTQYF

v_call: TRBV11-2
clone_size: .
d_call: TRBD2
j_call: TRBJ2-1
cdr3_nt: TGTGCCAGCAGACACATAGCGGGGGGTGGTAATGAGCAGTTCTTC
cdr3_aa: CASRHIAGGGNEQFF

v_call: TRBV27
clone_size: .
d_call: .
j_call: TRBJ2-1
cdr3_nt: TGTGCCAGCAGTTTATCGAGTCCTAGAGAGCAGTTCTTC
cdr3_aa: CASSLSSPREQFF

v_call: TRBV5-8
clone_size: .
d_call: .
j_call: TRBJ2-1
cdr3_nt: TGTGCCAGCAGAAGATTCGGGACGGCTGAGCAGTTCTTC
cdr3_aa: CASRRFGTAEQFF

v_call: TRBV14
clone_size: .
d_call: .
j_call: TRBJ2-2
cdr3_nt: TGTGCCAGCAGCCACTGGGACTTGAACACCGGGGAGCTGTTTTTT
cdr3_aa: CASSHWDLNTGELFF

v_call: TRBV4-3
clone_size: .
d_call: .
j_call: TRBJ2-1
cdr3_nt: TGCGCCAGCAGCCAAGGGGGCGGGCAGTTCCTCGGCTCAACCAGCTCCTACAATGAGCAGTTCTTC
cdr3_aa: CASSQGGGQFLGSTSSYNEQFF